The entry below gives a single TCR beta chain sequence along with its context. TCRdb's copy holds only in-frame clones and misses some; the assay was immunoSEQ multiplex PCR. The sample contains under 150,000 clones, roughly 80% of which appear only once. This sample was included in a study of blood T cell repertoires in COVID-19. Overall study: COVID-19 samples from acute and convalescent phases originated in the United States, Italy and Spain. PBMCs, B-cell-depleted T cells, or T cells were the source of the cDNA or gDNA that made up the material.

The sequence derives from a man aged 45-65 years with active or convalescent COVID-19. The source material was peripheral blood.

CDR3 protein: CASSLDPQPGREAFF. The CDR3, as DNA: TGTGCCAGCAGCTTAGATCCACAGCCCGGAAGAGAAGCTTTCTTT. V gene TRBV11-2 combines with J gene TRBJ1-1; D remains unclear. The CDR3 spans 15 residues. The V gene's germline CDR1 is SGHAT and CDR2 FQNNGV. V dropped 0 bases and J dropped 8 bases, with 16 bases sitting between them.